The next 32 T cell receptor beta chains were all read from a single sample in a study of human T cells and chemical hapten exposure. TCRdb independently ran MiXCR on the RACE reads; one entry per CDR3 protein. The sample gives around 180,000 distinct CDR3 sequences, 25% to 30% of which show up once; roughly 3% is in the top ten. Time point reported: pre-sensitization, week 0. Treatment given: therapeutic diphenylcyclopropenone sensitization with weekly scalp DPC. The sequenced sample was whole blood, obtained in connection with sensitization to the hapten diphenylcyclopropenone (DPC). Receptors were obtained from a woman aged 25 to 39 with alopecia areata. Some clones in this sample may be carry-over from other donors' samples.

This chain links TRBV10-3 with TRBJ1-3; 7 bases fit TRBD1. The V segment lost 7 bases and the J segment 2 bases; nucleotides outside the gene matches: 5. The CDR3 runs 14 residues. Germline CDR1 is ENHRY and CDR2 is SYGVKD. The DNA for the CDR3 is TGTGCCATCAATCCCGACAGGGCTGGAAACACCATATATTTT. Amino acids: CAINPDRAGNTIYF.

The V and J genes are TRBV29-1 and TRBJ2-7, with D uncertain. The CDR3 is 12 amino acids. Trimming left V 8 bases short and J 1 base short, with 12 bases between. Germline V gene sequence: CDR1 SQVTM, CDR2 ANQGSEA. CDR3: CSIRTGSYEQYF. CDR3 DNA sequence: TGCAGCATCCGGACCGGATCCTACGAGCAGTACTTC.

The sample holds many counts of this clonotype. V gene TRBV28 combines with J gene TRBJ1-1; 7 bases are shared with TRBD1. CDR1 is MDHEN, CDR2 SYDVKM, per germline. Germline trimming cut 2 bases from V and 7 bases from J; bases unmatched to any gene: 7. This CDR3 contains 14 residues. The CDR3 region has the DNA TGTGCCAGCAGTTTAATTGAGGGGGACAGTGAAGCTTTCTTT. It yields the protein CASSLIEGDSEAFF.

The rearrangement joins TRBV11-1 to TRBJ2-6; 12 bases align to TRBD1. The germline gives CDR1 SGHAT, CDR2 FQDESV (reference sequence). The CDR3 length is 19 residues. The V segment lost 6 bases and the J segment 4 bases; nucleotides outside the gene matches: 13. The CDR3 reads CASSFSRDRGRSGANVLTF. CDR3 sequence (DNA): TGTGCCAGCAGTTTTTCCCGGGACAGGGGGCGATCCGGGGCCAACGTCCTGACTTTC.

This clonotype appeared many times. The chain employs TRBV20-1 and TRBJ2-7; D is unresolved. Trimming cost V 1 base and J 3 bases, with 7 bases left between them. CDR3 size: 12 residues. Germline CDR1 reads DFQATT; CDR2 reads SNEGSKA (reference sequence). In nucleotides, the CDR3 is TGCAGTGCTAGAGGGTCCGTCTACGAGCAGTACTTC. This sequence encodes CSARGSVYEQYF.

The chain uses TRBV28 and TRBJ2-1; 16 bases line up with TRBD2. Trimming cost V 3 bases and J 7 bases; bases outside gene matches: 6. The CDR3 runs 17 residues. The germline V gene has CDR1 MDHEN and CDR2 SYDVKM. This chain's CDR3 is CASSLGLAGGATNEQFF. The CDR3 DNA reads TGTGCCAGCAGTTTGGGACTAGCGGGAGGGGCTACGAATGAGCAGTTCTTC.

This chain uses TRBV29-1 with TRBJ1-1; no firm D call. V gave up 0 bases and J gave up 3 bases, with 8 bases separating them. The CDR3 has 13 residues. Germline V gives CDR1 SQVTM, CDR2 ANQGSEA. The CDR3, as DNA: TGCAGCGTTGAAGAAGTAGGAGACACTGAAGCTTTCTTT. It specifies CSVEEVGDTEAFF.

This clonotype has only a few counts. The chain combines TRBV21-1 with TRBJ1-1; the table's D call, TRBD1, has no DNA check behind it. TRBV21-1 represents a pseudogene. The CDR3 covers 15 residues. The CDR3 region has the DNA TGTGTCCGGGGGCAGGGGAGAGCTAGATACACTGAAGCTTTCTTT. The encoded protein is CVRGQGRARYTEAFF.

This clonotype was picked up many times. The J gene is TRBJ1-5, the V gene TRBV11-3; D possibly corresponds to TRBD1 (5 bases). Between the trimmed V and J ends, which lost 4 bases and 9 bases, there was a span of 19 bases. Germline values: CDR1 SGHNT, CDR2 YENEEA. The CDR3 spans 15 residues. CDR3 protein: CASSSGDGTVSPQHF. The CDR3 DNA reads TGTGCCAGCAGCTCCGGGGACGGCACCGTCTCGCCCCAGCATTTT. Variable domain in full (rest from reference TRBV11-3 and TRBJ1-5): EAGVVQSPRYKIIEKKQPVAFWCNPISGHNTLYWYLQNLGQGPELLIRYENEEAVDDSQLPKDRFSAERLKGVDSTLKIQPAELGDSAVYLCASSSGDGTVSPQHFGDGTRLSIL.

The chain joins TRBV3-1 to TRBJ2-1, with TRBD2 identical over 8 bases. Germline lookup yields CDR1 LGHDT and CDR2 YNNKEL (reference sequence). The V gene end was trimmed by 0 bases and the J gene end by 2 bases; junction bases not matched to a gene: 0. This CDR3 has 15 residues. The CDR3 nucleotides are TGTGCCAGCAGCCAAGACGGGAGGGCCTACAATGAGCAGTTCTTC. This translates into CASSQDGRAYNEQFF.

The CDR3 nucleotides are TGTGCCAGCAGCCCAAATAGCGGGAGACCGGACAATGAGCAGTTCTTC. Its translation: CASSPNSGRPDNEQFF. The chain recombines TRBV12-3 or TRBV12-4 with TRBJ2-1, with TRBD2 matching over 9 bases. CDR3 length: 16 amino acids. J gave up 5 bases and V 6 bases, and 11 bases lay outside the gene matches.

V usage is TRBV29-1 and J usage is TRBJ2-1; 8 bases agree with TRBD2. Losses at the gene ends were 4 bases for V and 3 bases for J; bases not matched to a gene: 5. The CDR3 is made up of 14 amino acids. Germline V CDR1 and CDR2: SQVTM, ANQGSEA. Here the CDR3 reads CSVVTGRDYNEQFF. CDR3 sequence (DNA): TGCAGCGTTGTCACCGGGAGGGACTACAATGAGCAGTTCTTC.

The genes are TRBV19 and TRBJ2-7; 14 bases map to TRBD2. The V segment lost 10 bases and the J segment 3 bases; nucleotides outside the gene matches: 5. CDR1 is LNHDA and CDR2 is SQIVND in the germline V gene (reference sequence). The CDR3 spans 14 residues. The CDR3 sequence is CATAGTSGSYEQYF. Here the CDR3 DNA reads TGTGCCACCGCCGGGACTAGCGGGAGCTACGAGCAGTACTTC.

This clonotype was seen a handful of times. V and J are TRBV20-1 and TRBJ2-5; 7 positions agree with TRBD2. From germline, CDR1 is DFQATT and CDR2 SNEGSKA (reference sequence). Unmatched junction bases numbered 15, after V lost 6 bases and J lost 5 bases. The CDR3 totals 15 residues. CDR3 DNA sequence: TGCAGTGCCCCGAAGCCAGCGGGATTGTTGGAGACCCAGTACTTC. Its protein product is CSAPKPAGLLETQYF.

This clonotype showed up just a few times. The genes are TRBV29-1 and TRBJ1-1; D uncertain. V was trimmed by 3 bases and J by 1 base, leaving 6 bases between them. CDR3 length equals 12 residues. Germline values: CDR1 SQVTM, CDR2 ANQGSEA. As DNA, the CDR3 is TGCAGCGTTGACAGGTCGAACACTGAAGCTTTCTTT. This encodes CSVDRSNTEAFF.

This clonotype was seen only a few times. The V gene is TRBV5-1, the J gene TRBJ1-2; D is possibly TRBD1 (5 bases). This CDR3 is 15 amino acids long. In germline, CDR1 is SGHRS, CDR2 YFSETQ. The germline V and J ends were trimmed by 2 bases and 6 bases, with 17 bases remaining between them. This CDR3 is CASSLGGTRVDGYTF. CDR3 DNA: TGCGCCAGCAGCTTAGGAGGGACCCGTGTGGATGGCTACACCTTC.

The gene calls are TRBV5-1 and TRBJ1-2; possibly TRBD1 for D (5 bases). This CDR3 has 14 residues. Looked up from germline, CDR1 is SGHRS and CDR2 is YFSETQ. V dropped 0 bases and J dropped 2 bases, with 8 bases sitting between them. The CDR3 reads CASSLDTGNYGYTF. In DNA, the CDR3 is TGCGCCAGCAGCTTGGATACAGGAAACTATGGCTACACCTTC.

CDR3 sequence (DNA): TGTGCCAGCAGTTTCATAACGGAGCCCCAGCATTTT. Translation gives CASSFITEPQHF. This sequence joins TRBV12-3 or TRBV12-4 and TRBJ1-5; D call uncertain. The CDR3 runs to 12 residues. V lost 3 bases, J lost 8 bases, and 8 bases lay in between.

This clonotype has a handful of counts. J is TRBJ2-1 and V is TRBV10-3; D might be TRBD2 (6 bases). Germline V gives CDR1 ENHRY, CDR2 SYGVKD. This CDR3 has 15 residues. Trimming cost V 4 bases and J 1 base, with 11 bases left between them. The CDR3: CAISGRDSSYNEQFF. CDR3 bases: TGTGCCATCAGTGGCCGGGACTCGTCCTACAATGAGCAGTTCTTC.

There are a few counts of this clonotype. The rearrangement uses TRBV18 and TRBJ2-7; D perhaps matches TRBD1 (5 bases). The CDR3 consists of 15 residues. V dropped 6 bases and J dropped 6 bases, with 21 bases sitting between them. Per the germline V gene, CDR1 is KGHSH and CDR2 is LQKENI. The CDR3 protein is CASSPAGQGGAEQYF. CDR3 bases: TGTGCCAGCTCCCCCGCTGGGCAGGGTGGGGCCGAGCAGTACTTC.

CDR3 sequence: CSVEQGVGEQYF. CDR3 sequence (DNA): TGCAGCGTTGAACAGGGGGTTGGCGAGCAGTACTTC. The rearrangement links TRBV29-1 to TRBJ2-7, with 7 positions matching TRBD1. J was trimmed by 6 bases and V by 2 bases; bases with no gene match: 4. This CDR3 is built from 12 residues. CDR1 is SQVTM, CDR2 ANQGSEA, per germline.

This clonotype was observed a handful of times. The chain employs TRBV6-6 and TRBJ2-3; TRBD2 agrees at 7 bases. CDR1 MNHNY and CDR2 SVGAGI come from the germline V gene (reference sequence). The CDR3 is 15 amino acids. After removal of 5 bases from V and 1 base from J, the junction contained 6 bases not matched to a gene. Written as DNA, the CDR3 is TGTGCCAGCAGTCCACGGGAGGCCGGCACAGATACGCAGTATTTT. Protein sequence: CASSPREAGTDTQYF.

This clonotype turned up a few times. The rearrangement links TRBV28 to TRBJ1-1; D not certain. V was trimmed by 6 bases and J by 0 bases, leaving 17 bases between them. The CDR3 loop spans 16 amino acids. Germline V gene sequence: CDR1 MDHEN, CDR2 SYDVKM. CDR3 sequence (DNA): TGTGCCAGCAGCCAAGGGAGGATCGGGGTGAACACTGAAGCTTTCTTT. Residues: CASSQGRIGVNTEAFF.

The genes are TRBV4-1 and TRBJ1-2; TRBD1 matches at 9 bases. The CDR3 spans 13 residues. V was pared by 5 bases and J by 8 bases, with 6 bases of the junction left unmatched. The germline V gene has CDR1 MGHRA and CDR2 YSYEKL. The CDR3 region is CASSRTGERGYTF. DNA for the CDR3: TGCGCCAGCAGCAGGACAGGGGAGAGGGGCTACACCTTC.

The chain joins TRBV10-3 to TRBJ1-6, with unresolved D. Trimming stripped 3 bases from V and 13 bases from J, with 10 bases between. CDR3 length: 12 amino acids. The germline V gene encodes CDR1 ENHRY and CDR2 SYGVKD. The CDR3 region has the DNA TGTGCCATCAGTGAAGGGATGGGGCCCCTCCACTTT. Residues: CAISEGMGPLHF.

The chain uses TRBV15 and TRBJ2-5; weak D call: TRBD2 (5 bases). The germline gives CDR1 LNHNV, CDR2 YYDKDF (reference sequence). The CDR3 is 15 residues long. Trimming cost V 3 bases and J 5 bases, with 16 bases left between them. The CDR3 nucleotides are TGTGCCACCAGCAGGAGCCCCCCCCCGGGGGAGACCCAGTACTTC. Its translation is CATSRSPPPGETQYF.

This clonotype was counted between two and nine times. Germline and junction disagree at one end, which may indicate a read error. The V and J genes are TRBV7-2 and TRBJ2-1; the match to TRBD1 covers 9 bases. Germline CDR1 is SGHTA and CDR2 is FQGNSA. The CDR3 has 15 residues. The CDR3 sequence: CASNLQGAPDNEQFF. The CDR3 DNA follows: TGTGCCAGCAACTTACAGGGGGCGCCGGACAATGAGCAGTTCTTC.

This clonotype was counted at least ten times. The chain couples TRBV4-3 to TRBJ1-5, with no clear D. Trimming left V 0 bases short and J 0 bases short, with 3 bases between. The CDR3 totals 14 residues. The germline V gene has CDR1 LGHNA and CDR2 YSLEER. As DNA, the CDR3 is TGCGCCAGCAGCCAAGATAGTAGCAATCAGCCCCAGCATTTT. Residues: CASSQDSSNQPQHF.

V gene TRBV29-1 combines with J gene TRBJ2-5, with D possibly matching TRBD1 (5 bases). The CDR3 spans 12 residues. Per the germline V gene, CDR1 is SQVTM and CDR2 is ANQGSEA. Trimming stripped 6 bases from V and 1 base from J, with 9 bases between. CDR3 sequence reads: CSVRQSQETQYF. The CDR3 nucleotides are TGCAGCGTCCGACAGTCCCAAGAGACCCAGTACTTC.

This clonotype occurred a few times. The chain is built from TRBV29-1 and TRBJ1-2; the match to TRBD1 covers 7 bases. The CDR3 spans 13 residues. Trimming at V came to 3 bases and at J to 5 bases, leaving 6 bases not matched to a gene. The germline gives CDR1 SQVTM, CDR2 ANQGSEA. The CDR3: CSVEVWDRYGYTF. In DNA form, the CDR3 reads TGCAGCGTTGAGGTTTGGGACAGATATGGCTACACCTTC.

This clonotype occurred many times. J is TRBJ2-6 and V is TRBV7-9; no firm D call. Germline lookup yields CDR1 SEHNR and CDR2 FQNEAQ (reference sequence). The V end lost 5 bases, the J end lost 1 base, and 9 bases lay between the germline ends. The CDR3 is 15 residues long. CDR3 loop: CASSDTYSGANVLTF. In DNA, the CDR3 is TGTGCCAGCAGCGACACCTATTCTGGGGCCAACGTCCTGACTTTC.

V is TRBV19 and J is TRBJ1-5; D not certain. CDR1 and CDR2 from the germline V gene are LNHDA and SQIVND (reference sequence). V dropped 3 bases and J dropped 1 base, with 4 bases sitting between them. The CDR3 has 13 residues. The CDR3 protein is CASSIASNQPQHF. The DNA for the CDR3 is TGTGCCAGTAGTATCGCCAGCAATCAGCCCCAGCATTTT.